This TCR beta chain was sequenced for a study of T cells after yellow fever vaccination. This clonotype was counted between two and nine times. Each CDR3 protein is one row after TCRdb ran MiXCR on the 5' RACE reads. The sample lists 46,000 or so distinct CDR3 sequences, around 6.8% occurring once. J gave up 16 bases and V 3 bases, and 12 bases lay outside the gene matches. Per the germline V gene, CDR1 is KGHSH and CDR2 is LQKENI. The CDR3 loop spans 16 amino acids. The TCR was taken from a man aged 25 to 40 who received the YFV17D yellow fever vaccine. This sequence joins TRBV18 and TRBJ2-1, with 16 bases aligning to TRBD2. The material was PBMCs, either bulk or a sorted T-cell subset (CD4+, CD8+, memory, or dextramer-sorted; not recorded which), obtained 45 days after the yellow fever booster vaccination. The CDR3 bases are TGTGCCAGCTCACCCGGGACTAGCGGGAGGGCCTCGCCCCATTTCTTC. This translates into CASSPGTSGRASPHFF.